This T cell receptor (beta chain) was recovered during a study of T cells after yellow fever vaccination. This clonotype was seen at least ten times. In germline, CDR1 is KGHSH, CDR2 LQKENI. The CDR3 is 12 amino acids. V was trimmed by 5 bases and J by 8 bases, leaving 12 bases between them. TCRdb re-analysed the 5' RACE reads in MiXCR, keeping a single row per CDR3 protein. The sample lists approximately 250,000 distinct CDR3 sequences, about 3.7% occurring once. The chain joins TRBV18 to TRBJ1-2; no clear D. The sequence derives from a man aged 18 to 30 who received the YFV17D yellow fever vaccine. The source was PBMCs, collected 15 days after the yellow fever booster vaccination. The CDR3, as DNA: TGTGCCAGCTCAGGACGGGCAAGGGGCTACACCTTC. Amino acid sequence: CASSGRARGYTF.